This T cell receptor beta chain was identified during a study of cytomegalovirus exposure and HLA in healthy donors. In the case of this clone: The antigen is unknown.

Germline V gene lookup returns CDR1 LGHNA and CDR2 YNFKEQ. CDR3 length equals 15 residues. V trimming: 0 bases; J trimming: 3 bases; junction bases outside the gene matches: 5. Amplification used 60 Vbeta primers and 13 Jbeta primers. Here immunoSEQ multiplex PCR was the method, and the copy in TCRdb shows in-frame clones only, minus some. The data contain a few hundred thousand clones, about 85% of them singletons. General study findings and limits: Reportedly, a later analysis found an Asian-associated ancestry cluster had fewer N-insertions than the approximately 670-donor mean. Presence/absence analysis assumed near-uniform sequencing depth across donors. Another analysis was done later, and it associated 15,000 to 20,000 TCR beta sequences with HLA alleles at 0.05 false discovery rate. Looking again later, the authors saw that most CMV-associated TCR beta chains seemed HLA-restricted.

Sequencing was performed on PBMCs. This receptor was taken from a woman aged 50 to 65 in good health and CMV-seropositive. This rearrangement joins TRBV4-2 to TRBJ2-7; 7 positions match TRBD2. CDR3 residues: CASSQEWGGSYEQYF. The CDR3 coding sequence is TGTGCCAGCAGCCAAGAGTGGGGGGGTAGCTACGAGCAGTACTTC.